Below are 26 T cell receptor beta chains sequenced from a single sample in a study of T cells in Graves' hyperthyroidism and ophthalmopathy. Using RNA transcripts as the source, TCR beta CDR3 regions were amplified. HTBI primers were used for first-round RT-PCR of the TCR CDR3. TCRdb re-called the multiplex PCR reads through MiXCR, storing one row per CDR3 protein. The repertoire consists of approximately 710,000 distinct CDR3 sequences, with 15% to 20% occurring once and the leading ten covering 15% to 19%. Sequencing was carried out using blood. Every receptor here comes from a man aged 45-65 years with Graves' hyperthyroidism.

This clonotype was observed at least ten times. This chain links TRBV9 with TRBJ1-6; 9 nucleotides align to TRBD1. This CDR3 has 16 amino acids. CDR1 is SGDLS, CDR2 YYNGEE, per germline. The ends lost 2 bases at V and 7 bases at J; junction bases unmatched: 7. CDR3: CASSVTDRGGNSPLHF. CDR3 nucleotide sequence: TGTGCCAGCAGCGTTACAGACAGGGGGGGAAATTCACCCCTCCACTTT.

Only a few counts were recorded for this clonotype. The chain uses TRBV5-1 and TRBJ2-5; D gene uncertain. The CDR3 covers 10 residues. The germline gives CDR1 SGHRS, CDR2 YFSETQ. V was cut by 6 bases and J by 9 bases, with 9 bases left in between. The CDR3 DNA follows: TGCGCCAGCACTGGGGTGCCCCAGTACTTC. Its protein is CASTGVPQYF.

The chain carries TRBV4-1 and TRBJ2-1; 9 bases line up with TRBD2. Germline V gives CDR1 MGHRA, CDR2 YSYEKL. The CDR3 length is 18 residues. J was trimmed by 0 bases and V by 0 bases; bases with no gene match: 6. CDR3 sequence (DNA): TGCGCCAGCAGCCAAGATCGAGGTAGCGGGGGCTCCTACAATGAGCAGTTCTTC. It specifies CASSQDRGSGGSYNEQFF.

This clonotype was detected many times. This chain links TRBV6-2 or TRBV6-3 with TRBJ2-2; D gene unclear. The CDR3 spans 13 residues. Germline CDR1 reads MNHEY; CDR2 reads SVGEGT. Trimming pared 6 bases from V and 0 bases from J, leaving 5 bases between. In DNA form, the CDR3 reads TGTGCCAGCAGCCACTCGAACACCGGGGAGCTGTTTTTT. This translates into CASSHSNTGELFF.

This clonotype has more than one count but fewer than ten. The chain links TRBV4-1 to TRBJ2-7; TRBD2 agrees at 11 bases. J was trimmed by 4 bases and V by 1 base; bases with no gene match: 9. The CDR3 contains 17 residues. The germline V gene has CDR1 MGHRA and CDR2 YSYEKL. CDR3 bases: TGCGCCAGCAGCCAAGGGCGGCTAGCGGGAGGCATGTACGAGCAGTACTTC. Protein sequence: CASSQGRLAGGMYEQYF.

This clonotype has more than one count but fewer than ten. The missing conserved phenylalanine or tryptophan at the end of this CDR3 makes a read error likely. The V gene is TRBV27, the J gene TRBJ2-1; D is unresolved. This CDR3 is 11 amino acids long. The V end lost 5 bases, the J end lost 4 bases, and 3 bases lay between the germline ends. Germline V gene lookup returns CDR1 MNHEY and CDR2 SMNVEV (reference sequence). CDR3 loop: CASSTYNEQFS. Here the CDR3 DNA reads TGTGCCAGCAGTACTTACAATGAGCAGTTCTCC.

The CDR3 DNA is TGTGCCAGCAGCTTAGGAATGGGGGGCGATGGCTACACCTTC. It yields the protein CASSLGMGGDGYTF. This chain uses TRBV7-2 with TRBJ1-2; D is possibly TRBD1 (6 bases). Germline V lookup: CDR1 SGHTA, CDR2 FQGNSA. Trimming removed 1 base at V and 6 bases at J, with 12 bases between. The CDR3 covers 14 residues.

In its sample, this clonotype was seen a few times. This could be a read error, since a much larger clone is one nucleotide away. The rearrangement links TRBV28 to TRBJ2-7; no reliable D call. V dropped 3 bases and J dropped 6 bases, with 15 bases sitting between them. Germline loops: CDR1 MDHEN, CDR2 SYDVKM. The CDR3 totals 14 residues. CDR3: CASSFDIGACEQYF. Written as DNA, the CDR3 is TGTGCCAGCAGTTTTGATATAGGCGCCTGCGAGCAGTACTTC.

This clonotype was detected many times. The rearrangement uses TRBV19 and TRBJ2-3, with D unresolved. Germline V gene data show CDR1 as LNHDA and CDR2 as SQIVND (reference sequence). V lost 0 bases and J lost 4, with 14 bases in between. The CDR3 spans 16 residues. CDR3 bases: TGTGCCAGTAGTATAGATCGCCCCCTGGGCGCAGATACGCAGTATTTT. Its translation is CASSIDRPLGADTQYF.

The chain uses TRBV7-9 and TRBJ2-2; D not certain. Deletions cut 2 bases from V and 3 bases from J, with 7 bases between. The germline gives CDR1 SEHNR, CDR2 FQNEAQ (reference sequence). CDR3 length: 14 amino acids. CDR3 loop: CASSLKEYTGELFF. Written as DNA, the CDR3 is TGTGCCAGCAGCTTAAAAGAGTACACCGGGGAGCTGTTTTTT.

This clonotype has just a few counts. The chain links TRBV5-1 to TRBJ2-1, with D uncertain. The CDR3 sequence is 12 residues long. Trimming took 1 base from V and 6 from J, leaving 5 bases between them. The germline V gene encodes CDR1 SGHRS and CDR2 YFSETQ. The CDR3 bases are TGCGCCAGCAGCTTGATGCGCAATGAGCAGTTCTTC. It is translated as CASSLMRNEQFF.

Only a few counts were recorded for this clonotype. As DNA, the CDR3 is TGTGCCAGCAGCTTGGGGGGTATGGCCTACGAGCAGTACTTC. Its protein product is CASSLGGMAYEQYF. This chain joins TRBV11-2 and TRBJ2-7; possible D gene TRBD2, 6 bases. Per germline, CDR1 SGHAT and CDR2 FQNNGV. The CDR3 loop spans 14 amino acids. V shed 3 bases and J shed 2 bases, with 11 bases lying between them. Supplemented by reference TRBV11-2 and TRBJ2-7, the full variable domain reads EAGVAQSPRYKIIEKRQSVAFWCNPISGHATLYWYQQILGQGPKLLIQFQNNGVVDDSQLPKDRFSAERLKGVDSTLKIQPAKLEDSAVYLCASSLGGMAYEQYFGPGTRLTVT.

The rearrangement joins TRBV10-3 to TRBJ2-7; D remains ambiguous. The V end was cut by 2 bases, the J end by 6 bases, with 14 bases between. The CDR3 extends over 14 amino acids. In germline, CDR1 is ENHRY, CDR2 SYGVKD. CDR3 loop: CAISEGVLASEQYF. CDR3 DNA sequence: TGTGCCATCAGTGAGGGAGTATTGGCCTCCGAGCAGTACTTC.

There are a few counts of this clonotype. The V call is TRBV29-1, the J call TRBJ2-1; TRBD2 is a possible D gene (6 bases). The CDR3 loop spans 14 amino acids. CDR1 and CDR2 (germline): SQVTM, ANQGSEA. With 4 bases removed from V and 1 base from J, the gap between germline ends came to 11 bases. The CDR3 nucleotides read TGCAGCGTTGCCGATCGGGGGTCCTACAATGAGCAGTTCTTC. The encoded protein is CSVADRGSYNEQFF.

The rearrangement uses TRBV7-6 and TRBJ1-6; 9 bases agree with TRBD1. Germline V lookup: CDR1 SGHVS, CDR2 FNYEAQ. Losses at the gene ends were 3 bases for V and 7 bases for J; bases not matched to a gene: 4. The CDR3 consists of 15 residues. The chain's CDR3 is CASSLTTGGNSPLHF. In DNA, the CDR3 is TGTGCCAGCAGCTTGACGACAGGGGGAAATTCACCCCTCCACTTT.

Ten or more counts support this clonotype. CDR3 protein: CASSAQGPYNEQFF. CDR3 coding DNA: TGTGCCAGCAGTGCCCAGGGACCCTACAATGAGCAGTTCTTC. The V call is TRBV2, the J call TRBJ2-1; perhaps D is TRBD1 or TRBD2 (5 bases each). V lost 4 bases and J 2 bases, leaving 9 bases between the germline ends. The CDR3 contains 14 residues. The germline CDR1 and CDR2 sequences are SNHLY and FYNNEI.

This clonotype showed up just a few times. The chain joins TRBV10-1 to TRBJ2-3, with D possibly TRBD2 on 6 matching bases. Trimming shortened V by 0 bases and J by 1 base, and 14 bases separated the two germline ends. Per germline, CDR1 WNHNN and CDR2 SYGVQD (reference sequence). The CDR3 length is 17 residues. The CDR3 sequence: CASSESSTWGGTDTQYF. In DNA, the CDR3 is TGCGCCAGCAGTGAGTCTTCCACCTGGGGGGGCACAGATACGCAGTATTTT.

A few counts support this clonotype. The chain is built from TRBV3-1 and TRBJ1-5; D uncertain. V was clipped by 0 bases and J by 1 base, with 7 bases between them. The CDR3 sequence is 15 residues long. The germline CDR1 and CDR2 sequences are LGHDT and YNNKEL (reference sequence). CDR3 sequence: CASSQDSASNQPQHF. DNA for the CDR3: TGTGCCAGCAGCCAAGATTCGGCCAGCAATCAGCCCCAGCATTTT.

This clonotype was seen repeatedly, ten times or more. The gene calls are TRBV2 and TRBJ2-7; the D is unclear. This CDR3 contains 14 residues. V was trimmed by 1 base and J by 1 base, leaving 8 bases between them. The germline CDR1 and CDR2 sequences are SNHLY and FYNNEI. The CDR3, as DNA: TGTGCCAGCAGTGAAGAGCTGGGATCCTACGAGCAGTACTTC. Its translation: CASSEELGSYEQYF.

This clonotype appeared many times. This chain uses TRBV12-3 or TRBV12-4 with TRBJ2-7; 8 bases line up with TRBD1. CDR3 length equals 13 residues. Trimming at V came to 7 bases and at J to 2 bases, leaving 4 bases not matched to a gene. CDR3 residues: CASTWDRTYEQYF. CDR3 DNA: TGTGCCAGCACCTGGGACAGGACCTACGAGCAGTACTTC.

This clonotype was seen ten or more times. The chain employs TRBV30 and TRBJ2-1; TRBD1 agrees at 9 bases. CDR1 GTSNPN and CDR2 SVGIG come from the germline V gene (reference sequence). The length of the CDR3 is 15 residues. V shed 3 bases and J 6 bases; nucleotides not matched to a gene: 9. This chain's CDR3 is CAWSFRDREVNEQFF. The CDR3 DNA reads as TGTGCCTGGAGCTTCCGGGACAGGGAGGTCAATGAGCAGTTCTTC. The full variable domain, completed using reference TRBV30 and TRBJ2-1, is SQTIHQWPATLVQPVGSPLSLECTVEGTSNPNLYWYRQAAGRGLQLLFYSVGIGQISSEVPQNLSASRPQDRQFILSSKKLLLSDSGFYLCAWSFRDREVNEQFFGPGTRLTVL.

This clonotype was seen a few times. The CDR3 DNA follows: TGTGCCAGCTCACCTTCAAGGGATTGGGGAGGCTACACCTTC. Translating it yields CASSPSRDWGGYTF. The rearrangement joins TRBV18 to TRBJ1-2, with D hard to call. The V gene lost 3 bases and the J gene lost 8 bases, with 16 bases spanning the gap. There are 14 residues in the CDR3. Germline lookup yields CDR1 KGHSH and CDR2 LQKENI.

This clonotype was observed at least ten times. The rearrangement links TRBV2 to TRBJ2-7; no definite D call. This CDR3 has 10 residues. CDR1 and CDR2 from the germline V gene are SNHLY and FYNNEI. Trimming took off 4 bases at V and 3 bases at J, with 1 base between the two ends. CDR3 in amino acids: CASSGYEQYF. The CDR3 DNA reads as TGTGCCAGCAGTGGCTACGAGCAGTACTTC.

The J gene is TRBJ1-5, the V gene TRBV27; no definite D call. The V gene lost 10 bases and the J gene lost 1 base, with 5 bases spanning the gap. This CDR3 region has 11 residues. Per the germline V gene, CDR1 is MNHEY and CDR2 is SMNVEV (reference sequence). The CDR3 here is CATRSNQPQHF. The CDR3 DNA sequence: TGTGCCACCAGGAGCAATCAGCCCCAGCATTTT.

This clonotype was observed many times. V gene TRBV2 combines with J gene TRBJ1-1; D might be TRBD1 (6 bases). This CDR3 has 14 amino acids. Germline lookup yields CDR1 SNHLY and CDR2 FYNNEI. V lost 4 bases to trimming and J lost 1 base, with 10 bases between them. CDR3 protein: CASSVQGQNTEAFF. Written as DNA, the CDR3 is TGTGCCAGCAGTGTTCAGGGGCAGAACACTGAAGCTTTCTTT.

V is TRBV15 and J is TRBJ2-2; D gene ambiguous. The CDR3 extends over 17 amino acids. Germline CDR1 LNHNV, CDR2 YYDKDF (reference sequence). V dropped 0 bases and J dropped 0 bases, with 11 bases sitting between them. The CDR3 DNA sequence: TGTGCCACCAGCAGAGAAGTCGACACCGCGAACACCGGGGAGCTGTTTTTT. Protein sequence: CATSREVDTANTGELFF.